This T cell receptor beta chain comes out of a study of blood T cell repertoires in COVID-19. Study overall: PBMCs, B-cell-depleted T cells, or T cells provided the cDNA or gDNA that made up the material.

V lost 4 bases and J lost 7, with 18 bases in between. The germline V gene has CDR1 SGDLS and CDR2 YYNGEE. The CDR3 is 15 residues long. As originally analysed: Using reference gene primer amplification, nucleated cell counts were estimated. Sequencing was performed with immunoSEQ multiplex PCR; in TCRdb, only in-frame clones are kept and a portion is missing. V and J calls and clone size are those listed in that table; D and trimming were worked out from the DNA. The sample contains about 41,000 clones, 70% to 90% of which appear only once. The clonotype originates from a man aged 55-75 years with acute or convalescent COVID-19. Material: peripheral blood. The rearrangement uses TRBV9 and TRBJ1-5, with D possibly matching TRBD1 (6 bases). The CDR3, as DNA: TGTGCCAGCAGCCCCACCGGGACAATGGGACAGCCCCAGCATTTT. Translated, it gives CASSPTGTMGQPQHF. The whole variable domain, remainder taken from reference TRBV9 and TRBJ1-5, is DSGVTQTPKHLITATGQRVTLRCSPRSGDLSVYWYQQSLDQGLQFLIQYYNGEERAKGNILERFSAQQFPDLHSELNLSSLELGDSALYFCASSPTGTMGQPQHFGDGTRLSIL.